A single sample is the source of the 5 T cell receptor beta chains below, sequenced in a study of blood T cell repertoires in COVID-19. TCRdb's copy holds only in-frame clones and misses some; the assay was immunoSEQ multiplex PCR. The data show a few hundred thousand clones, about nine tenths seen once. The sequencing sample was made of PBMCs or T cells enriched from blood (not recorded which). The receptors here all came from a middle-aged woman who had been exposed to COVID-19.

The chain carries TRBV9 and TRBJ1-1, with D unresolved. The CDR3 runs to 16 residues. The germline CDR1 and CDR2 sequences are SGDLS and YYNGEE. Deletions cut 3 bases from V and 1 base from J, with 16 bases between. DNA of the CDR3: TGTGCCAGCAGCGCCCTCCCCCGGGAGGGGAACACTGAAGCTTTCTTT. Translating gives CASSALPREGNTEAFF.

The V and J genes are TRBV29-1 and TRBJ1-3, with D perhaps TRBD1 (6 bases). Trimming stripped 2 bases from V and 7 bases from J, with 12 bases between. This CDR3 is built from 13 residues. Germline assignment: CDR1 SQVTM and CDR2 ANQGSEA. Written as DNA, the CDR3 is TGCAGCGTTGAACCACAGGGTAGGAACACCATATATTTT. It translates to CSVEPQGRNTIYF.

The chain employs TRBV9 and TRBJ2-1; possibly TRBD2 for D (5 bases). The V end lost 4 bases, the J end lost 9 bases, and 14 bases lay between the germline ends. There are 13 residues in the CDR3. CDR1 and CDR2 from the germline V gene are SGDLS and YYNGEE. CDR3 sequence reads: CASSTPGFSEQFF. CDR3 coding DNA: TGTGCCAGCAGCACCCCGGGATTTTCTGAGCAGTTCTTC.

The gene calls are TRBV3-1 (or the pseudogene TRBV3-2) and TRBJ2-2; tentative D call: TRBD1 (8 bases). Germline V gene lookup returns CDR1 LGHDT and CDR2 YNNKEL (reference sequence). CDR3 length equals 18 residues. V gave up 2 bases and J gave up 7 bases, with 23 bases separating them. The CDR3 DNA reads TGTGCCAGCAGCCAAAGGACAGGGCTCGCGGGAGCTCTCGGGGAGCTGTTTTTT. Protein sequence: CASSQRTGLAGALGELFF.

This rearrangement joins TRBV12-3 or TRBV12-4 to TRBJ1-2, with D perhaps matching TRBD1 (6 bases). V lost 6 bases, J lost 0 bases, and 8 bases lay in between. This CDR3 has 13 amino acids. The CDR3 DNA reads as TGTGCCAGCAGAAGACAGGCTAACTATGGCTACACCTTC. Its protein is CASRRQANYGYTF.